These T cell receptor beta chains were read from a single sample in a study of blood T cells in healthy people across ages. MiXCR, applied by TCRdb to the 5' RACE reads, yields one record per CDR3 protein. The repertoire consists of about 570,000 distinct CDR3 sequences, with about 28% occurring once and the leading ten covering over 3.5%. In addition, the sample was reused for a study of T cells of mothers and their children.

The source material was blood. Receptors originate from a boy younger than 10 in good health. Each CDR3 is given with its conserved first and last residue. Each record gives: D gene, V gene, J gene, clone size, CDR3 DNA, CDR3 protein. D genes are given only for firm matches. Not all rows give a size; the values are once, few, many and, for expanded clones, a class.

d_gene: NA
v_gene: TRBV5-1
j_gene: TRBJ1-3
abundance: NA
CDR3nt: TGCGCCAGCAGCGAGGGATACTCTGGAAACACCATATATTTT
CDR3aa: CASSEGYSGNTIYF

d_gene: NA
v_gene: TRBV6-2/TRBV6-3
j_gene: TRBJ1-1
abundance: few
CDR3nt: TGTGCCAGCAGTTACGCAGGCAGGAACACTGAAGCTTTCTTT
CDR3aa: CASSYAGRNTEAFF

d_gene: NA
v_gene: TRBV15
j_gene: TRBJ1-6
abundance: NA
CDR3nt: TGTGCCACCAGTTCTCGGCGACCGGGCCTTAATTCACCCCTCCACTTT
CDR3aa: CATSSRRPGLNSPLHF

d_gene: TRBD2
v_gene: TRBV7-6
j_gene: TRBJ2-7
abundance: few
CDR3nt: TGTGCCAGCAGCCCAGGGGCGACTAGCGGGAGGGCCCTTTACGAGCAGTACTTC
CDR3aa: CASSPGATSGRALYEQYF

d_gene: NA
v_gene: TRBV12-3/TRBV12-4
j_gene: TRBJ2-1
abundance: few
CDR3nt: TGTGCCAGCATGAGGGTTAGGTACGATGAGCAGTTCTTC
CDR3aa: CASMRVRYDEQFF

d_gene: NA
v_gene: TRBV7-6
j_gene: TRBJ2-1
abundance: many
CDR3nt: TGTGCCAGCAGCTTAGGTCCAGCAAAATACAATGAGCAGTTCTTC
CDR3aa: CASSLGPAKYNEQFF

d_gene: NA
v_gene: TRBV21-1
j_gene: TRBJ2-5
abundance: few
CDR3nt: TGTGCCAGCAGCAAAGAGGGGGGGCAACACCAAGAGACCCAGTACTTC
CDR3aa: CASSKEGGQHQETQYF

d_gene: NA
v_gene: TRBV30
j_gene: TRBJ2-1
abundance: NA
CDR3nt: TGTGCCTGGAACCTCGGGGCCTACCTCGGGGAGCAGTTCTTC
CDR3aa: CAWNLGAYLGEQFF

d_gene: NA
v_gene: TRBV6-5
j_gene: TRBJ1-2
abundance: few
CDR3nt: TGTGCCAGCAGTTACTCGAGCGGCAGCAACTATGGCTACACCTTC
CDR3aa: CASSYSSGSNYGYTF

d_gene: NA
v_gene: TRBV6-5
j_gene: TRBJ2-7
abundance: NA
CDR3nt: TGTGCCAGCAGTTACCGCGGCAACTACGAGCAGTACTTC
CDR3aa: CASSYRGNYEQYF

d_gene: NA
v_gene: TRBV28
j_gene: TRBJ2-2
abundance: NA
CDR3nt: TGTGCCAGCAGGGTAGGCACCGGGGAGCTGTTTTTT
CDR3aa: CASRVGTGELFF

d_gene: NA
v_gene: TRBV13
j_gene: TRBJ1-2
abundance: NA
CDR3nt: TGTGCCAGCAGCTCCGTGACAGGAGGATACTATGGCTACACCTTC
CDR3aa: CASSSVTGGYYGYTF

d_gene: TRBD2
v_gene: TRBV29-1
j_gene: TRBJ2-5
abundance: NA
CDR3nt: TGCAGCGTCACAATAGCGGGAGGGCCCGAGACCCAGTACTTC
CDR3aa: CSVTIAGGPETQYF

d_gene: NA
v_gene: TRBV25-1
j_gene: TRBJ2-5
abundance: few
CDR3nt: TGTGCCACACCCGGGACCGAAGGAATTTACTTC
CDR3aa: CATPGTEGIYF

d_gene: NA
v_gene: TRBV5-5
j_gene: TRBJ2-1
abundance: NA
CDR3nt: TGTGCCAGCAGCTTGGAGTTGCACCGAGTCTACAATGAGCAGTTCTTC
CDR3aa: CASSLELHRVYNEQFF

d_gene: NA
v_gene: TRBV7-9
j_gene: TRBJ2-3
abundance: NA
CDR3nt: TGTGCCAGCAGCGCAGGGTTTGCGGATACGCAGTATTTT
CDR3aa: CASSAGFADTQYF

d_gene: NA
v_gene: TRBV20-1
j_gene: TRBJ1-6
abundance: many
CDR3nt: TGCAGTGCTATCCTCCCAGCATTGGGGAGTTCACCCCTCCACTTT
CDR3aa: CSAILPALGSSPLHF

d_gene: NA
v_gene: TRBV29-1
j_gene: TRBJ2-5
abundance: NA
CDR3nt: TGCAGCGTTGCAGACAGATTCCCGTGGGAGCAGTACTTC
CDR3aa: CSVADRFPWEQYF

d_gene: NA
v_gene: TRBV7-9
j_gene: TRBJ2-4
abundance: NA
CDR3nt: TGTGCCAGCAGCTGGGGGGCAAAAAACATTCAGTACTTC
CDR3aa: CASSWGAKNIQYF

d_gene: NA
v_gene: TRBV29-1
j_gene: TRBJ1-1
abundance: few
CDR3nt: TGCAGCGTTGCATGGGACACTGAAGCTTTCTTT
CDR3aa: CSVAWDTEAFF

d_gene: TRBD2
v_gene: TRBV6-5
j_gene: TRBJ2-7
abundance: few
CDR3nt: TGTGCCAGCAGTTCATCGGGACTAGGTTCCGAGCAGTACTTC
CDR3aa: CASSSSGLGSEQYF

d_gene: NA
v_gene: TRBV7-9
j_gene: TRBJ1-4
abundance: once
CDR3nt: TGTGCCAGCAGCTTAGACGAGGGGAGTGAAAAACTGTTTTTT
CDR3aa: CASSLDEGSEKLFF

d_gene: NA
v_gene: TRBV7-2
j_gene: TRBJ2-1
abundance: NA
CDR3nt: TGTGCCAGCAGCGCGGTCCGTGGCAATGAGCAGTTCTTC
CDR3aa: CASSAVRGNEQFF

d_gene: TRBD1
v_gene: TRBV30
j_gene: TRBJ2-4
abundance: NA
CDR3nt: TGTGCCTGGAGTCCTGGGCCCAGGGACAGTTTAGCCAAAAACATTCAGTACTTC
CDR3aa: CAWSPGPRDSLAKNIQYF

d_gene: TRBD1
v_gene: TRBV18
j_gene: TRBJ1-5
abundance: few
CDR3nt: TGTGCCAGCTCACCCCGACAGGGAGGGGGCAATCAGCCCCAGCATTTT
CDR3aa: CASSPRQGGGNQPQHF

d_gene: TRBD2
v_gene: TRBV5-5
j_gene: TRBJ2-7
abundance: few
CDR3nt: TGTGCCAGCAGCTCAGGACTAGACGTAAATTACGAGCAGTACTTC
CDR3aa: CASSSGLDVNYEQYF

d_gene: TRBD2
v_gene: TRBV20-1
j_gene: TRBJ2-3
abundance: NA
CDR3nt: TGCAGTGCTCCCCGCGGGGCCGGGGGGACAGATACGCAGTATTTT
CDR3aa: CSAPRGAGGTDTQYF

d_gene: NA
v_gene: TRBV7-9
j_gene: TRBJ2-4
abundance: few
CDR3nt: TGTGCCAGCACCTTGTTGGGGTCAGCCAAAAACATTCAGTACTTC
CDR3aa: CASTLLGSAKNIQYF

d_gene: TRBD2
v_gene: TRBV10-3
j_gene: TRBJ2-5
abundance: NA
CDR3nt: TGTGCCATCAGTGTTGCGGGAGGGCCCGAAGAGACCCAGTACTTC
CDR3aa: CAISVAGGPEETQYF

d_gene: NA
v_gene: TRBV20-1
j_gene: TRBJ2-5
abundance: many
CDR3nt: TGCAGTGCTAGAGATGGCGGACAAGAGACCCAGTACTTC
CDR3aa: CSARDGGQETQYF

d_gene: TRBD1
v_gene: TRBV3-1
j_gene: TRBJ2-1
abundance: NA
CDR3nt: TGTGCCAGCAGCCATGGACAGGGGGCTTTTTTGGATGAGCAGTTCTTC
CDR3aa: CASSHGQGAFLDEQFF

d_gene: TRBD1
v_gene: TRBV30
j_gene: TRBJ1-4
abundance: NA
CDR3nt: TGTGCCTGGAGTGTATCCGGGACAGGCAATGAAAAACTGTTTTTT
CDR3aa: CAWSVSGTGNEKLFF

d_gene: TRBD2
v_gene: TRBV20-1
j_gene: TRBJ2-3
abundance: once
CDR3nt: TGCAGTGTCCCGCTTCGACTAGCGGGAGGGATAGATACGCAGTATTTT
CDR3aa: CSVPLRLAGGIDTQYF

d_gene: TRBD2
v_gene: TRBV7-9
j_gene: TRBJ2-2
abundance: few
CDR3nt: TGTGCCAGCAGCCGAACCGGGACTAGCGGGGAAACTGGGGAGCTGTTTTTT
CDR3aa: CASSRTGTSGETGELFF

d_gene: NA
v_gene: TRBV12-3/TRBV12-4
j_gene: TRBJ1-1
abundance: NA
CDR3nt: TGTGCCAGCAGTGCCGACAGGTTCGCTGAAGCTTTCTTT
CDR3aa: CASSADRFAEAFF

d_gene: NA
v_gene: TRBV12-3/TRBV12-4
j_gene: TRBJ2-7
abundance: few
CDR3nt: TGTGCCAGCAGTTCCGACTCAGACTACGAGCAGTACTTC
CDR3aa: CASSSDSDYEQYF

d_gene: TRBD1
v_gene: TRBV29-1
j_gene: TRBJ1-2
abundance: NA
CDR3nt: TGCAGCGTAAAGACAGGGGATAAAGGCTACACCTTC
CDR3aa: CSVKTGDKGYTF

d_gene: NA
v_gene: TRBV11-2
j_gene: TRBJ2-7
abundance: NA
CDR3nt: TGTGCCAGCAGCTTCTGGACGGTCGGCTACGAGCAGTACTTC
CDR3aa: CASSFWTVGYEQYF

d_gene: NA
v_gene: TRBV27
j_gene: TRBJ2-3
abundance: NA
CDR3nt: TGTGCCAGCAGTTTCGAGCTTGGTAGGACCACAGATACGCAGTATTTT
CDR3aa: CASSFELGRTTDTQYF

d_gene: NA
v_gene: TRBV9
j_gene: TRBJ2-2
abundance: few
CDR3nt: TGTGCCAGCAGCGCCGGGACATGGAACACCGGGGAGCTGTTTTTT
CDR3aa: CASSAGTWNTGELFF

d_gene: TRBD1
v_gene: TRBV2
j_gene: TRBJ2-5
abundance: few
CDR3nt: TGTGCCAGCAGAGACGCGACAGGGGGGTACCAAGAGACCCAGTACTTC
CDR3aa: CASRDATGGYQETQYF

d_gene: TRBD2
v_gene: TRBV10-3
j_gene: TRBJ2-3
abundance: NA
CDR3nt: TGTGCCATCAGTGGCGGGGGGGCCGCAGATACGCAGTATTTT
CDR3aa: CAISGGGAADTQYF

d_gene: TRBD2
v_gene: TRBV7-2
j_gene: TRBJ2-5
abundance: few
CDR3nt: TGTGCCAGCAGCTTCGGGAGGGCGGAGACCCAGTACTTC
CDR3aa: CASSFGRAETQYF

d_gene: NA
v_gene: TRBV27
j_gene: TRBJ1-4
abundance: NA
CDR3nt: TGTGCCAGCAGTTACGCAGGGTCTAATGAAAAACTGTTTTTT
CDR3aa: CASSYAGSNEKLFF

d_gene: NA
v_gene: TRBV7-2
j_gene: TRBJ2-7
abundance: few
CDR3nt: TGTGCCAGCAGCTTAACAGTTGACGGGCGGATGGCCTACGAGCAGTACTTC
CDR3aa: CASSLTVDGRMAYEQYF